This T cell receptor (beta chain) was profiled in a study of blood T cells in healthy people across ages. This CDR3 spans 15 amino acids. The germline V gene has CDR1 DFQATT and CDR2 SNEGSKA (reference sequence). Between the trimmed V and J ends, which lost 3 bases and 7 bases, there was a span of 19 bases. This clonotype was observed a few times. The use of a sample-barcoded 5' primer and a J-beta primer mix characterized a second PCR of 7 to 11 cycles. TCRdb redid the calling of the 5' RACE reads with MiXCR, one entry per CDR3 protein. The sample has roughly 1,700,000 distinct CDR3 sequences; 25% to 30% are singletons.

Sequencing was carried out using blood. The chain is built from TRBV20-1 and TRBJ2-1, with D possibly matching TRBD2 (6 bases). The clonotype originates from a woman in her 30s in good health. This chain's CDR3 is CSASGTLEDRNEQFF. Written as DNA, the CDR3 is TGCAGTGCTAGCGGGACTCTCGAAGACCGGAATGAGCAGTTCTTC.